This record concerns one TCR beta chain sequence. TCRdb reprocessed the 5' RACE reads with MiXCR, giving one entry per CDR3 protein. The sample includes roughly 64,000 distinct CDR3 sequences, around a fifth of them seen just once. Per the germline V gene, CDR1 is DFQATT and CDR2 is SNEGSKA (reference sequence). CDR3 size: 15 residues. The V end lost 1 base, the J end lost 2 bases, and 13 bases lay between the germline ends. What was sequenced was memory CD4+ T cells sorted from a lymph node. The subset was: memory CD4+ T cells, CD4+CD45RO+CD25-. This chain links TRBV20-1 with TRBJ2-3, with D possibly TRBD2 on 5 matching bases. The source is a female donor with breast cancer. The CDR3 is CSARGFGLSTDTQYF. CDR3 coding DNA: TGCAGTGCTAGAGGGTTTGGACTCTCCACAGATACGCAGTATTTT.